This TCR beta chain came from a study of CD8 T cells in ankylosing spondylitis. The CDR3 consists of 16 residues. Germline CDR1 is SSHAT and CDR2 is FNYEAQ (reference sequence). General study points: Made up of eight highly homologous variants, a TCR beta motif appeared characteristic of ankylosing spondylitis blood. From matched ankylosing spondylitis synovial fluid, disease-linked clones were reportedly recovered at significantly enriched levels.

As the method for making TCR beta libraries, quantitative 5'-RACE with molecular barcodes was used. TCRdb fed the 5' RACE reads into MiXCR, producing one record per CDR3 protein. The repertoire holds about 27,000 distinct CDR3 sequences, with 6.5% to 9.5% as singletons. Turning to this clonotype: As yet, its antigen is unknown. Compared with germline, one end of the junction differs, possibly owing to a read error.

The TCR was taken from a male donor with ankylosing spondylitis or in good health (not recorded which). Sequencing input: blood. The chain employs TRBV7-7 and TRBJ2-2; the match to TRBD2 covers 7 bases. The CDR3 DNA reads as TGTGCTAGCAGCAGAGAAGCGGGGCCGAACACCGGGGAGCTGTTTTTT. It codes for CASSREAGPNTGELFF.